These 26 T cell receptor beta chains were all obtained from the same sample, sequenced in a study of T-cell reconstitution after alpha-beta-depleted transplantation in children. TCRbeta library construction was performed incorporating unique molecular identifiers. MiXCR was run by TCRdb on the PCR reads, yielding one entry per CDR3 protein. The table has approximately 20,000 distinct CDR3 sequences, roughly 13% seen once. The sequencing used PBMCs, mostly from graft donor cells, collected 60 days after TCRalphabeta/CD19-depleted stem cell transplant. All receptors derive from a female patient younger than 10 who had a stem cell transplant for congenital amegakaryocytic thrombocytopenia, so the T cells may come from the graft donor.

In this sample, this clonotype turned up many times. CDR3 amino acids: CASSLHGRTSYEQYF. The CDR3 DNA sequence: TGTGCCAGCAGCTTACATGGCAGGACCTCCTACGAGCAGTACTTC. The chain couples TRBV7-9 to TRBJ2-7; no definite D call. CDR1 is SEHNR, CDR2 FQNEAQ, per germline (reference sequence). The ends were cut back, 2 bases at V and 0 bases at J, with 11 bases in the middle. CDR3 length: 15 amino acids.

At least ten counts were recorded for this clonotype. This chain uses TRBV20-1 with TRBJ2-5; 11 positions match TRBD2. The CDR3 contains 15 residues. Losses at the gene ends were 4 bases for V and 5 bases for J; bases not matched to a gene: 9. The germline gives CDR1 DFQATT, CDR2 SNEGSKA (reference sequence). The CDR3 DNA sequence: TGCAGTGCTACCCCACTAGCGGGAGCTTGGGAGACCCAGTACTTC. As protein: CSATPLAGAWETQYF.

This clonotype was detected many times. V usage is TRBV12-3 or TRBV12-4 and J usage is TRBJ2-1, with D perhaps matching TRBD1 (7 bases). CDR3 length: 15 amino acids. The ends were cut back, 6 bases at V and 3 bases at J, with 15 bases in the middle. DNA for the CDR3: TGTGCCAGCAGCCCAGGGGGTAGCGGCTACAATGAGCAGTTCTTC. Translation: CASSPGGSGYNEQFF.

The table lists this clonotype with many counts. V is TRBV7-9 and J is TRBJ2-3; TRBD2 agrees at 11 bases. With V trimmed by 1 base and J by 2 bases, 8 bases remained unmatched. Germline CDR1 reads SEHNR; CDR2 reads FQNEAQ (reference sequence). CDR3 length: 18 amino acids. The CDR3 sequence: CASSLVRLAGGHTDTQYF. The CDR3 coding sequence is TGTGCCAGCAGCTTAGTGCGCCTAGCGGGAGGTCACACAGATACGCAGTATTTT.

The chain links TRBV7-2 to TRBJ2-7; D is perhaps TRBD2 (5 bases). The V end lost 5 bases, the J end lost 5 bases, and 16 bases lay between the germline ends. This CDR3 contains 14 residues. The germline CDR1 and CDR2 sequences are SGHTA and FQGNSA. The CDR3 region is CASSVSGEGDEQYF. The CDR3 DNA sequence: TGTGCCAGCAGCGTTTCCGGGGAAGGTGACGAGCAGTACTTC.

This clonotype was picked up many times. The CDR3 region is CASSLAATAKNTGELFF. The DNA of the CDR3 is TGTGCCAGCAGCTTAGCGGCGACAGCTAAGAACACCGGGGAGCTGTTTTTT. The gene calls are TRBV7-8 and TRBJ2-2; possible D gene TRBD1, 5 bases. V lost 0 bases and J lost 1, with 12 bases in between. The CDR3 loop spans 17 amino acids. The germline V gene encodes CDR1 SGHVS and CDR2 FQNEAQ. Complete variable domain (other parts from reference TRBV7-8 and TRBJ2-2): GAGVSQSPRYKVAKRGQDVALRCDPISGHVSLFWYQQALGQGPEFLTYFQNEAQLDKSGLPSDRFFAERPEGSVSTLKIQRTQQEDSAVYLCASSLAATAKNTGELFFGEGSRLTVL.

This clonotype appeared many times. The rearrangement links TRBV7-2 to TRBJ2-5; a possible D gene is TRBD2 (5 bases). Per germline, CDR1 SGHTA and CDR2 FQGNSA. The germline V and J ends were trimmed by 2 bases and 3 bases, with 7 bases remaining between them. This CDR3 has 13 residues. The CDR3 region has the DNA TGTGCCAGCAGCTTATGGGAGAAAGAGACCCAGTACTTC. Its protein product is CASSLWEKETQYF. The full variable domain, its missing parts supplied by reference TRBV7-2 and TRBJ2-5, is GAGVSQSPSNKVTEKGKDVELRCDPISGHTALYWYRQSLGQGLEFLIYFQGNSAPDKSGLPSDRFSAERTGGSVSTLTIQRTQQEDSAVYLCASSLWEKETQYFGPGTRLLVL.

This clonotype was recorded many times. The chain has TRBV14 and TRBJ2-3, with TRBD1 matching over 9 bases. The CDR3 runs 15 residues. Germline V CDR1 and CDR2: SGHDN, FVKESK. With V trimmed by 4 bases and J by 3 bases, 5 bases remained unmatched. The CDR3 sequence: CASSPQTGGTDTQYF. Here the CDR3 DNA reads TGTGCCAGCAGCCCCCAGACAGGGGGGACAGATACGCAGTATTTT.

By share, this clonotype ranks as medium-sized. V and J are TRBV19 and TRBJ2-1, with D possibly TRBD1 on 5 matching bases. The CDR3 covers 13 residues. V was shortened by 3 bases and J by 8 bases, with 11 bases between the two germline ends. In germline, CDR1 is LNHDA, CDR2 SQIVND (reference sequence). This chain's CDR3 is CASSIPGLDEQFF. CDR3 coding DNA: TGTGCCAGTAGTATCCCAGGGTTGGATGAGCAGTTCTTC.

This clonotype was seen at least ten times. The chain links TRBV10-3 to TRBJ2-7; unclear D gene. CDR3 length: 11 residues. The V gene's germline CDR1 is ENHRY and CDR2 SYGVKD. Trimming left V 6 bases short and J 4 bases short, with 7 bases between. The CDR3 reads CAISPEYEQYF. CDR3 bases: TGTGCCATCAGCCCTGAATACGAGCAGTACTTC.

In DNA form, the CDR3 reads TGTGCCAGCAGCTTAGGACAGCGGGAGCGCGGAGATACGCAGTATTTT. This sequence encodes CASSLGQRERGDTQYF. This chain uses TRBV11-3 with TRBJ2-3, with 8 bases fitting TRBD2. This CDR3 is 16 amino acids long. Germline CDR1 and CDR2: SGHNT and YENEEA. V was clipped by 1 base and J by 5 bases; unmatched bases: 8.

This clonotype showed up many times. This chain joins TRBV20-1 and TRBJ2-1, with 9 bases fitting TRBD2. Trimming took 3 bases from V and 1 from J; bases not matched to a gene: 13. The CDR3 consists of 18 residues. Germline V CDR1 and CDR2: DFQATT, SNEGSKA (reference sequence). CDR3 sequence: CSASSLLEREESYNEQFF. In nucleotides, the CDR3 is TGCAGTGCTAGCTCCTTACTAGAGCGGGAGGAATCCTACAATGAGCAGTTCTTC.

The table lists this clonotype with many counts. The CDR3 loop reads CASSLTSDTQYF. The CDR3, as DNA: TGTGCCAGCAGCCTTACTTCAGATACGCAGTATTTT. The chain recombines TRBV11-2 with TRBJ2-3; the D is unclear. The V end lost 5 bases, the J end lost 4 bases, and 7 bases lay between the germline ends. Germline CDR1 is SGHAT and CDR2 is FQNNGV. The CDR3 runs 12 residues.

This clonotype has a count of ten or more. The chain has TRBV20-1 and TRBJ2-1; no reliable D call. V was pared by 3 bases and J by 0 bases, with 12 bases between. CDR1 is DFQATT and CDR2 is SNEGSKA in the germline V gene (reference sequence). CDR3 length: 15 amino acids. The CDR3 is CSASVWGSSYNEQFF. In DNA, the CDR3 is TGCAGTGCTAGTGTGTGGGGAAGCTCCTACAATGAGCAGTTCTTC.

This clonotype was seen at least ten times. The chain couples TRBV29-1 to TRBJ2-2, with D perhaps assigned TRBD1 or TRBD2 (6 bases each). The CDR3 is 14 amino acids. Trimming shortened V by 2 bases and J by 5 bases, and 12 bases separated the two germline ends. From germline, CDR1 is SQVTM and CDR2 ANQGSEA. The CDR3 region is CSVERGAGTGELFF. The CDR3 DNA reads TGCAGCGTTGAAAGGGGGGCGGGGACCGGGGAGCTGTTTTTT.

This clonotype appeared many times. The chain joins TRBV4-1 to TRBJ2-7, with D perhaps matching TRBD1 or TRBD2 (5 bases each). Germline CDR1 and CDR2: MGHRA and YSYEKL. The ends were cut back, 9 bases at V and 2 bases at J, with 11 bases in the middle. The CDR3 consists of 12 residues. The chain's CDR3 is CARGTVTYEQYF. The CDR3 DNA reads as TGCGCCAGGGGGACGGTAACCTACGAGCAGTACTTC.

This clonotype was picked up many times. The chain joins TRBV25-1 to TRBJ2-7; TRBD1 is a possible D gene (5 bases). Germline lookup yields CDR1 MGHDK and CDR2 SYGVNS. V was trimmed by 1 base and J by 3 bases, leaving 10 bases between them. The CDR3 extends over 14 amino acids. Here the CDR3 reads CASSELDKDYEQYF. The CDR3 coding sequence is TGTGCCAGCAGTGAATTGGACAAGGACTACGAGCAGTACTTC.

At least ten counts were recorded for this clonotype. The chain has TRBV5-1 and TRBJ1-2; D gene unclear. CDR3 length: 14 residues. The germline gives CDR1 SGHRS, CDR2 YFSETQ. V lost 4 bases, J lost 8 bases, and 18 bases lay in between. The DNA for the CDR3 is TGCGCCAGCAGCCCCGGTCCGAGGGCTCGAGGCTACACCTTC. Translating gives CASSPGPRARGYTF. Looking up the rest from reference TRBV5-1 and TRBJ1-2 gives the full variable domain: KAGVTQTPRYLIKTRGQQVTLSCSPISGHRSVSWYQQTPGQGLQFLFEYFSETQRNKGNFPGRFSGRQFSNSRSEMNVSTLELGDSALYLCASSPGPRARGYTFGSGTRLTVV.

V gene TRBV11-3 combines with J gene TRBJ1-1; D unresolved. V was pared by 5 bases and J by 1 base, with 11 bases between. CDR1 is SGHNT, CDR2 YENEEA, per germline. This CDR3 comprises 14 residues. The DNA of the CDR3 is TGTGCCAGCAGCCTCTTTGACCGGAACACTGAAGCTTTCTTT. Amino acid sequence: CASSLFDRNTEAFF.

This clonotype was seen ten or more times. V gene TRBV7-6 combines with J gene TRBJ2-1, with D perhaps matching TRBD1 (6 bases). V shed 3 bases and J shed 0 bases, with 9 bases lying between them. Germline V gene data show CDR1 as SGHVS and CDR2 as FNYEAQ. The CDR3 contains 15 residues. Here the CDR3 DNA reads TGTGCCAGCAGCTTTGAACAGGGCTCCTACAATGAGCAGTTCTTC. Protein sequence: CASSFEQGSYNEQFF.

This clonotype was found many times. V is TRBV20-1 and J is TRBJ2-5; the D call may be TRBD1 or TRBD2 (5 bases each). Germline V gene data show CDR1 as DFQATT and CDR2 as SNEGSKA (reference sequence). With 1 base removed from V and 5 bases from J, the gap between germline ends came to 14 bases. CDR3 length: 14 amino acids. CDR3 protein: CSARVRGVKETQYF. The CDR3 DNA sequence: TGCAGTGCTAGAGTGAGGGGAGTGAAGGAGACCCAGTACTTC.

This clonotype was found many times. This chain connects TRBV20-1 to TRBJ2-3; D is unresolved. This CDR3 comprises 14 residues. V gave up 0 bases and J gave up 1 base, with 8 bases separating them. Germline-derived CDR1 and CDR2 are DFQATT and SNEGSKA (reference sequence). The CDR3 loop reads CSARDGYRTDTQYF. Here the CDR3 DNA reads TGCAGTGCTAGAGACGGGTACCGCACAGATACGCAGTATTTT.

This clonotype was counted many times. This sequence joins TRBV5-1 and TRBJ2-1; tentative D call: TRBD1 (6 bases). V was trimmed by 2 bases and J by 7 bases, leaving 16 bases between them. Germline V gene lookup returns CDR1 SGHRS and CDR2 YFSETQ. There are 15 residues in the CDR3. The CDR3: CASSFGTRLRNEQFF. CDR3 sequence (DNA): TGCGCCAGCAGCTTCGGGACACGACTGAGGAATGAGCAGTTCTTC.

This clonotype was seen ten or more times. This chain joins TRBV20-1 and TRBJ1-5, with D unresolved. Per the germline V gene, CDR1 is DFQATT and CDR2 is SNEGSKA (reference sequence). V dropped 3 bases and J dropped 5 bases, with 8 bases sitting between them. The CDR3 loop spans 12 amino acids. The CDR3 is CSASSWDQPQHF. CDR3 coding DNA: TGCAGTGCTAGTTCCTGGGATCAGCCCCAGCATTTT.

Concerning this clonotype itself: Just one base apart from a much larger clone, this may be a read error. It is likely a read error, because the conserved phenylalanine at the end of the CDR3 is missing. V usage is TRBV20-1 and J usage is TRBJ2-7; 7 bases map to TRBD2. The germline V gene has CDR1 DFQATT and CDR2 SNEGSKA (reference sequence). The CDR3 is 14 amino acids. The CDR3 reads CSAGDQGLPYEQYL. Here the CDR3 DNA reads TGCAGTGCTGGAGACCAGGGACTACCCTACGAGCAGTACTTG.

The V gene is TRBV3-1, the J gene TRBJ2-2, with 7 bases aligning to TRBD2. CDR1 LGHDT and CDR2 YNNKEL come from the germline V gene (reference sequence). V lost 11 bases to trimming and J lost 5 bases; unmatched junction nucleotides: 11. This CDR3 spans 14 amino acids. CDR3 sequence reads: CAFWRLAVTGELFF. CDR3 sequence (DNA): TGTGCCTTCTGGCGACTAGCCGTTACCGGGGAGCTGTTTTTT.